This T cell receptor (beta chain) was identified in a study of shared clonotypes between healthy human individuals. About the research overall: Aged 18 to 49, the donors were a couple of women and a few men.

Original handling: Quality scores were absent from the junction-only immunoSEQ sequences, so filtering differed. Only in-frame clones appear in the TCRdb table, and some are missing; sequencing was by immunoSEQ multiplex PCR. Clonal size and the V and J genes are those of that table, whereas D and trimming came from the DNA. The data contain 470,000 or so clones, roughly 80% of them singletons. To note about this clone: The target antigen is unknown.

Overall study results and limits: Tissue TCR repertoires likely differ from these blood-only repertoires.

CDR1 SNHLY and CDR2 FYNNEI come from the germline V gene. The CDR3 is made up of 14 amino acids. V lost 6 bases, J lost 0 bases, and 11 bases lay in between. The V and J genes are TRBV2 and TRBJ1-1, with unresolved D. The specimen sequenced was PBMCs. The clonotype originates from a woman in her 40s in good health. Some clones in this sample may be carry-over from other donors' samples. As DNA, the CDR3 is TGTGCCAGCAGCCTCCTAGGTTTGAACACTGAAGCTTTCTTT. Translating it yields CASSLLGLNTEAFF.